Listed here are 30 T cell receptor beta chains from one sample, sequenced in a study of blood T cell repertoires in COVID-19. Clones were read by immunoSEQ multiplex PCR, and TCRdb kept only the in-frame ones, dropping some. Of 150,000 to 200,000 clones listed, roughly 82% are singletons. The sample taken for sequencing was peripheral blood. These TCRs come from a woman in her 70s with acute or convalescent COVID-19.

The chain joins TRBV5-1 to TRBJ1-1, with D possibly TRBD1 on 6 matching bases. The CDR3 contains 15 residues. V was cut by 4 bases and J by 4 bases, with 17 bases left in between. The germline V gene encodes CDR1 SGHRS and CDR2 YFSETQ. CDR3: CASSPQGFETTEAFF. Written as DNA, the CDR3 is TGCGCCAGCAGCCCGCAGGGGTTTGAGACCACTGAAGCTTTCTTT. Combining the CDR3 with reference TRBV5-1 and TRBJ1-1 gives the whole variable domain KAGVTQTPRYLIKTRGQQVTLSCSPISGHRSVSWYQQTPGQGLQFLFEYFSETQRNKGNFPGRFSGRQFSNSRSEMNVSTLELGDSALYLCASSPQGFETTEAFFGQGTRLTVV.

This chain uses TRBV6-1 with TRBJ2-1; 8 bases line up with TRBD2. Germline CDR1 MNHNS, CDR2 SASEGT. After removal of 3 bases from V and 10 bases from J, the junction contained 2 bases not matched to a gene. The CDR3 is 12 residues long. CDR3 in DNA: TGTGCCAGCAGTGATAGCGGGGTGGAGCAGTTCTTC. It codes for CASSDSGVEQFF.

This clone has a single count. The chain joins TRBV12-3 or TRBV12-4 to TRBJ1-2; D is unresolved. CDR3 length: 13 amino acids. V was shortened by 3 bases and J by 1 base, with 6 bases between the two germline ends. The CDR3 protein is CASSLRDNYGYTF. CDR3 DNA: TGTGCCAGCAGTTTGCGGGATAACTATGGCTACACCTTC.

CDR3 amino acids: CASSERGNYGYTF. In DNA, the CDR3 is TGTGCCAGCAGTGAAAGAGGGAACTATGGCTACACCTTC. This chain joins TRBV6-1 and TRBJ1-2; D is ambiguous. The CDR3 loop spans 13 amino acids. The germline V and J ends were trimmed by 2 bases and 2 bases, with 6 bases remaining between them. Germline lookup yields CDR1 MNHNS and CDR2 SASEGT.

J is TRBJ1-5 and V is TRBV28; 7 bases fit TRBD1. The CDR3 loop spans 13 amino acids. J was trimmed by 4 bases and V by 6 bases; bases with no gene match: 3. Germline loops: CDR1 MDHEN, CDR2 SYDVKM. The CDR3: CASRLQGNQPQHF. For the CDR3, the DNA is TGTGCCAGCAGGCTACAGGGGAATCAGCCCCAGCATTTT.

The chain couples TRBV12-2 to TRBJ2-2; the DNA was not compared with TRBD2, the D call given in the table. TRBV12-2 constitutes a pseudogene. The CDR3 consists of 24 residues. CDR3 loop: CASRLTTPYPREERGLANTGELFF. The CDR3 DNA sequence: TGTGCAAGTCGCTTAACAACCCCCTATCCCCGGGAGGAGAGGGGACTAGCGAACACCGGGGAGCTGTTTTTT.

The chain carries TRBV9 and TRBJ2-1; D uncertain. The CDR3 contains 15 residues. The germline V and J ends were trimmed by 3 bases and 3 bases, with 13 bases remaining between them. The germline CDR1 and CDR2 sequences are SGDLS and YYNGEE. The CDR3 spells CASSGPRMHYNEQFF. The DNA for the CDR3 is TGTGCCAGCAGCGGGCCTAGAATGCACTACAATGAGCAGTTCTTC.

V gene TRBV7-9 combines with J gene TRBJ2-3; TRBD1 agrees at 9 bases. The V segment lost 5 bases and the J segment 5 bases; nucleotides outside the gene matches: 11. CDR1 and CDR2 (germline): SEHNR, FQNEAQ (reference sequence). This CDR3 is 16 amino acids long. As DNA, the CDR3 is TGTGCCAGCAGCCCGGGACAGGGCGCGGCGGTAGATACGCAGTATTTT. This codes for CASSPGQGAAVDTQYF.

The gene calls are TRBV24-1 and TRBJ1-2, with TRBD1 identical over 7 bases. CDR1 is KGHDR and CDR2 is SFDVKD in the germline V gene. Trimming at V came to 5 bases and at J to 3 bases, leaving 5 bases not matched to a gene. This CDR3 is built from 14 residues. The CDR3 DNA sequence: TGTGCCACCAGTGGAGCAGGGGGTGACTATGGCTACACCTTC. Protein: CATSGAGGDYGYTF.

As concerns this clone: A much larger clone differs from this one at a single base, so this may be a read error. The V and J genes are TRBV7-6 and TRBJ1-2; unclear D gene. The CDR3 runs 12 residues. V lost 1 base and J 4 bases, leaving 4 bases between the germline ends. Looked up from germline, CDR1 is SGHVS and CDR2 is FNYEAQ. The CDR3 is CASSLDSYGYTF. CDR3 bases: TGTGCCAGCAGCTTAGACAGCTATGGCTACACCTTC.

About this clone itself: Additional DNA sequences in this sample encode the identical CDR3. The V and J genes are TRBV30 and TRBJ1-1; D uncertain. The CDR3 has 12 residues. Germline assignment: CDR1 GTSNPN and CDR2 SVGIG (reference sequence). The V end lost 0 bases, the J end lost 3 bases, and 5 bases lay between the germline ends. CDR3 region: CAWSVLYTEAFF. The CDR3 region has the DNA TGTGCCTGGAGTGTCTTATACACTGAAGCTTTCTTT.

The rearrangement uses TRBV2 and TRBJ1-5; D might be TRBD1 (6 bases). Germline-derived CDR1 and CDR2 are SNHLY and FYNNEI. Trimming removed 3 bases from V and 3 bases from J, with 9 bases in between. The CDR3 covers 14 residues. The DNA for the CDR3 is TGTGCCAGCAGTGACCCAGGGGCCAATCAGCCCCAGCATTTT. Translation gives CASSDPGANQPQHF.

The chain has TRBV28 and TRBJ1-2, with TRBD1 as a possible D gene (5 bases). This CDR3 spans 13 amino acids. CDR1 and CDR2 (germline): MDHEN, SYDVKM. V shed 2 bases and J shed 3 bases, with 7 bases lying between them. CDR3 protein: CASSLGGDYGYTF. The CDR3 nucleotides are TGTGCCAGCAGTTTAGGAGGGGACTATGGCTACACCTTC.

V usage is TRBV18 and J usage is TRBJ2-5; D is perhaps TRBD2 (5 bases). The CDR3 has 16 residues. The germline V gene has CDR1 KGHSH and CDR2 LQKENI. V was trimmed by 3 bases and J by 2 bases, leaving 16 bases between them. CDR3 amino acids: CASSPSSSRRQETQYF. The CDR3 coding sequence is TGTGCCAGCTCACCTTCCTCGTCAAGGAGGCAAGAGACCCAGTACTTC.

CDR3 loop: CASSGTGRGSEAFF. Written as DNA, the CDR3 is TGTGCCAGCAGTGGGACAGGGCGAGGCTCTGAAGCTTTCTTT. The chain employs TRBV25-1 and TRBJ1-1; the match to TRBD1 covers 8 bases. This CDR3 region has 14 residues. J was trimmed by 6 bases and V by 4 bases; bases with no gene match: 7. The germline gives CDR1 MGHDK, CDR2 SYGVNS. Full variable domain (remainder filled in from reference TRBV25-1 and TRBJ1-1): EADIYQTPRYLVIGTGKKITLECSQTMGHDKMYWYQQDPGMELHLIHYSYGVNSTEKGDLSSESTVSRIRTEHFPLTLESARPSHTSQYLCASSGTGRGSEAFFGQGTRLTVV.

V gene TRBV7-9 combines with J gene TRBJ2-7, with a tentative D call TRBD1 (6 bases). CDR3 length: 14 residues. Per germline, CDR1 SEHNR and CDR2 FQNEAQ (reference sequence). Trimming cost V 4 bases and J 2 bases, with 12 bases left between them. For the CDR3, the DNA is TGTGCCAGCAGCTCACAGGGTATCCCCTACGAGCAGTACTTC. Translated, it gives CASSSQGIPYEQYF.

This clone was found a few times. The chain has TRBV6-2 or TRBV6-3 and TRBJ2-1; TRBD2 is a possible D gene (6 bases). The CDR3 spans 14 residues. Germline V gene sequence: CDR1 MNHEY, CDR2 SVGEGT. Between the trimmed V and J ends, which lost 5 bases and 2 bases, there was a span of 10 bases. The CDR3, as DNA: TGTGCCAGCAGTCAAGGAGGGCCCTACAATGAGCAGTTCTTC. Its protein is CASSQGGPYNEQFF.

Turning to this clone: A much larger clonotype is one base distant, so this may be a read error. The chain carries TRBV9 and TRBJ1-1; TRBD1 aligns across 7 bases. Germline V gene data show CDR1 as SGDLS and CDR2 as YYNGEE. The J segment lost 0 bases and the V segment lost 4 bases, leaving 3 bases of the junction unmatched. The CDR3 extends over 14 amino acids. The CDR3 DNA reads TGTGCCAGCAGCCCGGGACAGATGAACACTGAAGCTTTCTTT. This sequence encodes CASSPGQMNTEAFF.

The J gene is TRBJ1-2, the V gene TRBV6-5; 9 bases are shared with TRBD1. The ends lost 7 bases at V and 8 bases at J; junction bases unmatched: 8. The CDR3 contains 13 residues. The germline CDR1 and CDR2 sequences are MNHEY and SVGAGI. CDR3 sequence (DNA): TGTGCCAGCAAGGGACAGGGAAGGGGAGGCTACACCTTC. Translated, it gives CASKGQGRGGYTF.

This clone was seen just once. V usage is TRBV5-6 and J usage is TRBJ2-2; no clear D gene. V was pared by 2 bases and J by 4 bases, with 12 bases between. CDR1 is SGHDT and CDR2 is YYEEEE in the germline V gene. The CDR3 consists of 15 residues. The CDR3 reads CASSFNPSRTGELFF. CDR3 bases: TGTGCCAGCAGCTTTAATCCCTCCCGCACCGGGGAGCTGTTTTTT.

V usage is TRBV15 and J usage is TRBJ1-5, with D possibly TRBD1 on 6 matching bases. CDR3 size: 15 residues. Germline V gene lookup returns CDR1 LNHNV and CDR2 YYDKDF (reference sequence). Trimming stripped 0 bases from V and 4 bases from J, with 10 bases between. The CDR3 DNA sequence: TGTGCCACCAGCAGAGAAGGGGGACAAAATCAGCCCCAGCATTTT. Translated, it gives CATSREGGQNQPQHF.

The chain couples TRBV29-1 to TRBJ1-2, with TRBD1 as a possible D gene (5 bases). V lost 3 bases, J lost 4 bases, and 9 bases lay in between. Germline-derived CDR1 and CDR2 are SQVTM and ANQGSEA. This CDR3 comprises 12 residues. CDR3 sequence: CSVDRVAYGYTF. The CDR3 DNA is TGCAGCGTTGACAGGGTGGCCTATGGCTACACCTTC.

The chain recombines TRBV15 with TRBJ2-5, with D perhaps TRBD2 (6 bases). Germline lookup yields CDR1 LNHNV and CDR2 YYDKDF (reference sequence). V lost 1 base and J lost 5, with 14 bases in between. CDR3 length: 15 amino acids. The CDR3 DNA sequence: TGTGCCACCAGCAGAGTCGTCGGGAGCGATGAGACCCAGTACTTC. Protein product: CATSRVVGSDETQYF.

V gene TRBV5-1 combines with J gene TRBJ1-2; D unclear. The CDR3 runs to 12 residues. V was shortened by 0 bases and J by 8 bases, with 8 bases between the two germline ends. The V gene's germline CDR1 is SGHRS and CDR2 YFSETQ. In DNA form, the CDR3 reads TGCGCCAGCAGCTTGGGTGACACGGGCTACACCTTC. Its translation: CASSLGDTGYTF. The whole variable domain, remainder taken from reference TRBV5-1 and TRBJ1-2, is KAGVTQTPRYLIKTRGQQVTLSCSPISGHRSVSWYQQTPGQGLQFLFEYFSETQRNKGNFPGRFSGRQFSNSRSEMNVSTLELGDSALYLCASSLGDTGYTFGSGTRLTVV.

This sequence joins TRBV3-1 (or the pseudogene TRBV3-2) and TRBJ2-2, with 7 positions matching TRBD1. The trim removed 6 bases at V and 4 bases at J, leaving 2 bases unmatched. Germline CDR1 is LGHDT and CDR2 is YNNKEL (reference sequence). This CDR3 is 13 amino acids long. CDR3: CASRAGGTGELFF. The CDR3 nucleotides are TGTGCCAGCAGGGCAGGGGGCACCGGGGAGCTGTTTTTT.

J is TRBJ1-2 and V is TRBV29-1; unclear D gene. The CDR3 consists of 12 residues. The ends were cut back, 7 bases at V and 0 bases at J, with 9 bases in the middle. Looked up from germline, CDR1 is SQVTM and CDR2 is ANQGSEA. As DNA, the CDR3 is TGCAGCGCTACGACACCTAACTATGGCTACACCTTC. Translation gives CSATTPNYGYTF.

In its sample, this clone was seen once. The V call is TRBV9, the J call TRBJ2-5; 10 bases map to TRBD2. V trimming: 3 bases; J trimming: 5 bases; junction bases outside the gene matches: 7. CDR3 length: 15 amino acids. The germline CDR1 and CDR2 sequences are SGDLS and YYNGEE. In DNA, the CDR3 is TGTGCCAGCAGCGCTAGCGGGGGACTACGGGAGACCCAGTACTTC. It is translated as CASSASGGLRETQYF.

This clone was picked up a small number of times. This chain joins TRBV5-1 and TRBJ2-2, with 7 bases matching TRBD1. From germline, CDR1 is SGHRS and CDR2 YFSETQ. This CDR3 is built from 16 residues. Trimming took 4 bases from V and 2 from J; bases not matched to a gene: 8. CDR3 region: CASSLGRTGNTGELFF. CDR3 coding DNA: TGCGCCAGCAGCCTGGGCAGGACAGGAAACACCGGGGAGCTGTTTTTT.

The rearrangement links TRBV11-1 to TRBJ2-1; D is uncertain. The CDR3 extends over 15 amino acids. The V gene's germline CDR1 is SGHAT and CDR2 FQDESV (reference sequence). V lost 1 base to trimming and J lost 1 base, with 8 bases between them. The CDR3 coding sequence is TGTGCCAGCAGCTTAGACCGGGTATCCTACAATGAGCAGTTCTTC. Translating it yields CASSLDRVSYNEQFF.

CDR3: CASRSGTGSTDTQYF. CDR3 bases: TGTGCCAGCAGGTCCGGGACAGGGTCCACAGATACGCAGTATTTT. The chain combines TRBV28 with TRBJ2-3, with 9 bases matching TRBD1. This CDR3 comprises 15 residues. V shed 6 bases, J shed 2 bases, and the junction held 6 bases outside the gene matches. The germline V gene has CDR1 MDHEN and CDR2 SYDVKM.